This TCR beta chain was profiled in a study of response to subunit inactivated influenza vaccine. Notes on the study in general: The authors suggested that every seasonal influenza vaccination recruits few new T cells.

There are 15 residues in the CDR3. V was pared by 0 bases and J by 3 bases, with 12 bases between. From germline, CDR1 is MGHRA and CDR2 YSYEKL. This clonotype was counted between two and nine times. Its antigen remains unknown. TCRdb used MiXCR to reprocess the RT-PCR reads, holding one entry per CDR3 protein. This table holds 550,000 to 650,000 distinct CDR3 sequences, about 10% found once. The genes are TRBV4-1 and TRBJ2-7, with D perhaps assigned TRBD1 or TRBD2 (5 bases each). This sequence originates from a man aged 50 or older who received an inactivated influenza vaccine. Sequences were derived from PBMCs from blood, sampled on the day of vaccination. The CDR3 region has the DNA TGCGCCAGCAGCCAAGAGTCGCCGGGGCACTACGAGCAGTACTTC. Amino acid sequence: CASSQESPGHYEQYF.